A single sample is the source of the 29 T cell receptor beta chains below, sequenced in a study of beta chain features in type 1 diabetes. Investigators reverse transcribed all isolated RNA, so they sequenced expressed TCRB transcripts. Sequenced by immunoSEQ multiplex PCR; TCRdb stores in-frame clones only, minus some. The sample has about 250,000 clones, roughly 14% seen once; the top ten hold around 0.025%. Sequences were obtained from naive CD4+ T cells from blood. All receptors come from a woman in her 40s in good health.

This clone was seen more than once but under ten times. This chain joins TRBV7-6 and TRBJ2-1, with 8 positions matching TRBD1. The CDR3 covers 22 residues. With 4 bases clipped from V and 0 bases from J, the junction kept 23 bases outside the gene matches. CDR1 and CDR2 from the germline V gene are SGHVS and FNYEAQ. The DNA for the CDR3 is TGTGCCAGCAGCTCTGGGGTTGGTCGGGACAGGACTGCATCGTACTCCTACAATGAGCAGTTCTTC. Translation: CASSSGVGRDRTASYSYNEQFF.

The chain has TRBV29-1 and TRBJ2-1; 7 bases are a match to TRBD1. The germline V gene encodes CDR1 SQVTM and CDR2 ANQGSEA. The CDR3 spans 14 residues. With V trimmed by 1 base and J by 8 bases, 8 bases remained unmatched. The DNA for the CDR3 is TGCAGCGTTGAAGGGGATAACAGGGGCGATGAGCAGTTCTTC. This sequence encodes CSVEGDNRGDEQFF.

This chain links TRBV9 with TRBJ2-2; 10 positions match TRBD2. Germline V gene lookup returns CDR1 SGDLS and CDR2 YYNGEE. This CDR3 region has 18 residues. V shed 3 bases, J shed 1 base, and the junction held 9 bases outside the gene matches. The CDR3 region is CASSGRYSGGLNTGELFF. CDR3 sequence (DNA): TGTGCCAGCAGCGGACGATATAGCGGGGGGCTGAACACCGGGGAGCTGTTTTTT. Looking up the rest from reference TRBV9 and TRBJ2-2 gives the full variable domain: DSGVTQTPKHLITATGQRVTLRCSPRSGDLSVYWYQQSLDQGLQFLIQYYNGEERAKGNILERFSAQQFPDLHSELNLSSLELGDSALYFCASSGRYSGGLNTGELFFGEGSRLTVL.

The chain joins TRBV15 to TRBJ2-5; 8 bases line up with TRBD1. Looked up from germline, CDR1 is LNHNV and CDR2 is YYDKDF (reference sequence). J lost 2 bases, V lost 7 bases, and 12 bases had no gene match. The CDR3 totals 16 residues. CDR3 sequence reads: CATTPRRGPNQETQYF. CDR3 nucleotides: TGTGCCACCACCCCCCGCAGGGGGCCAAATCAAGAGACCCAGTACTTC.

The chain couples TRBV7-2 to TRBJ2-7; D gene uncertain. This CDR3 has 14 residues. Per germline, CDR1 SGHTA and CDR2 FQGNSA. Deletions cut 5 bases from V and 0 bases from J, with 11 bases between. This CDR3 reads CASSERLGSYEQYF. CDR3 DNA sequence: TGTGCCAGCAGCGAGAGGCTGGGCTCCTACGAGCAGTACTTC.

This clone was detected a few times. The gene calls are TRBV6-5 and TRBJ2-7; possibly TRBD1 for D (6 bases). Germline CDR1 and CDR2: MNHEY and SVGAGI. The CDR3 has 14 amino acids. Trimming left V 5 bases short and J 4 bases short, with 15 bases between. CDR3 nucleotides: TGTGCCAGCAGTAGGACAGAAAGGGGGTACGAGCAGTACTTC. The encoded protein is CASSRTERGYEQYF.

The CDR3 loop reads CASSLAVTNTGELFF. CDR3 bases: TGCGCCAGCAGCTTGGCCGTTACGAACACCGGGGAGCTGTTTTTT. The chain carries TRBV5-1 and TRBJ2-2; D is uncertain. The CDR3 consists of 15 residues. CDR1 and CDR2 (germline): SGHRS, YFSETQ. Deletions cut 0 bases from V and 0 bases from J, with 6 bases between.

A remark on this clone: The sample has other DNA sequences that encode this CDR3 too. The CDR3 nucleotides are TGTGCCAGCAGCTTAGCGCAGGGGGCAGAAGCTTTCTTT. Protein product: CASSLAQGAEAFF. J is TRBJ1-1 and V is TRBV7-2; TRBD1 matches 8 bases. CDR1 SGHTA and CDR2 FQGNSA come from the germline V gene. The CDR3 consists of 13 residues. Trimming removed 0 bases from V and 8 bases from J; junction bases left unmatched: 2.

This clone was seen a handful of times. The rearrangement uses TRBV4-2 and TRBJ2-1; 7 nucleotides align to TRBD2. After removal of 0 bases from V and 0 bases from J, the junction contained 2 bases not matched to a gene. From germline, CDR1 is LGHNA and CDR2 YNFKEQ. CDR3 length equals 16 residues. Here the CDR3 reads CASSQEGGGSYNEQFF. CDR3 DNA sequence: TGTGCCAGCAGCCAAGAGGGCGGGGGCTCCTACAATGAGCAGTTCTTC.

This clone was observed a few times. V gene TRBV21-1 combines with J gene TRBJ1-2. TRBV21-1 corresponds to a pseudogene. This CDR3 comprises 10 residues. This CDR3 reads CASSNGDSTF. DNA for the CDR3: TGTGCCAGCAGCAACGGGGATAGCACCTTC.

This sequence joins TRBV7-2 and TRBJ2-1; 12 nucleotides agree with TRBD2. Germline CDR1 SGHTA, CDR2 FQGNSA. This CDR3 is 18 amino acids long. Trimming at V came to 5 bases and at J to 0 bases, leaving 8 bases not matched to a gene. The CDR3 sequence is CASSRPSSGGASYNEQFF. The CDR3 DNA is TGTGCCAGCAGCCGCCCGTCTAGCGGGGGGGCCTCCTACAATGAGCAGTTCTTC.

This clone came up a few times. This chain's CDR3 is CASHAAGGAKNIQYF. CDR3 DNA sequence: TGTGCCAGCCACGCTGCGGGGGGGGCCAAAAACATTCAGTACTTC. The J gene is TRBJ2-4, the V gene TRBV13; 9 positions agree with TRBD2. The CDR3 is 15 amino acids. V trimming: 8 bases; J trimming: 1 base; junction bases outside the gene matches: 6. The V gene's germline CDR1 is PRHDT and CDR2 FYEKMQ (reference sequence).

This clone occurred once. Here the CDR3 reads CASSAADKPGEGYTF. The CDR3 nucleotides are TGTGCCAGCAGTGCCGCGGACAAACCGGGGGAAGGCTACACCTTC. The rearrangement joins TRBV6-4 to TRBJ1-2; D is perhaps TRBD1 (5 bases). This CDR3 has 15 residues. The germline gives CDR1 MRHNA, CDR2 SNTAGT. Trimming removed 4 bases at V and 8 bases at J, with 20 bases between.

This clone was seen more than once but under ten times. The V call is TRBV28, the J call TRBJ1-2; D unresolved. Trimming left V 3 bases short and J 8 bases short, with 13 bases between. The CDR3 sequence is 13 residues long. The germline V gene encodes CDR1 MDHEN and CDR2 SYDVKM. CDR3 residues: CASSFLAARGYTF. In nucleotides, the CDR3 is TGTGCCAGCAGTTTTCTAGCGGCACGGGGCTACACCTTC.

The chain has TRBV5-1 and TRBJ2-3; D remains ambiguous. The CDR3 contains 12 residues. The germline gives CDR1 SGHRS, CDR2 YFSETQ. V was trimmed by 6 bases and J by 1 base, leaving 6 bases between them. This CDR3 is CASTEGTDTQYF. CDR3 bases: TGCGCCAGCACCGAGGGCACAGATACGCAGTATTTT. Full variable domain (remainder filled in from reference TRBV5-1 and TRBJ2-3): KAGVTQTPRYLIKTRGQQVTLSCSPISGHRSVSWYQQTPGQGLQFLFEYFSETQRNKGNFPGRFSGRQFSNSRSEMNVSTLELGDSALYLCASTEGTDTQYFGPGTRLTVL.

This clone was detected only a few times. The chain combines TRBV7-6 with TRBJ2-3; possibly TRBD1 for D (6 bases). This CDR3 comprises 15 residues. The germline V gene encodes CDR1 SGHVS and CDR2 FNYEAQ. V lost 0 bases and J 0 bases, leaving 7 bases between the germline ends. The CDR3 DNA reads TGTGCCAGCAGCTTAGCGGGGGCTAGCACAGATACGCAGTATTTT. Translated, it gives CASSLAGASTDTQYF.

The sample holds a few counts of this clone. This sequence joins TRBV2 and TRBJ1-4; a weak D match, TRBD1 (5 bases). Per germline, CDR1 SNHLY and CDR2 FYNNEI. Trimming stripped 8 bases from V and 0 bases from J, with 10 bases between. The CDR3 consists of 14 residues. CDR3 nucleotides: TGTGCCAGCCTTAAGACAGCAACTAATGAAAAACTGTTTTTT. Its translation: CASLKTATNEKLFF.

A remark on this clone: Relative to the germline gene, one junction end is altered; a read error may explain this. The chain joins TRBV18 to TRBJ1-1; D perhaps matches TRBD1 (5 bases). This CDR3 is built from 12 residues. Germline lookup yields CDR1 KGHSH and CDR2 LQKENI. The CDR3 DNA sequence: TGTGCCAGCTCACCCTCGACAGCTGAGGCTTTCTTT. Protein product: CASSPSTAEAFF.

V gene TRBV4-3 combines with J gene TRBJ1-6; TRBD1 might be the D (5 bases). Germline CDR1 and CDR2: LGHNA and YSLEER. CDR3 length: 16 residues. Between the trimmed V and J ends, which lost 6 bases and 7 bases, there was a span of 19 bases. The CDR3 loop reads CASRKSVGGFNSPLHF. The CDR3 nucleotides read TGCGCCAGCAGAAAAAGCGTGGGGGGGTTCAATTCACCCCTCCACTTT.

The V call is TRBV11-3, the J call TRBJ2-5; D gene uncertain. The CDR3 runs 15 residues. CDR1 and CDR2 (germline): SGHNT, YENEEA. V shed 2 bases and J shed 5 bases, with 15 bases lying between them. Here the CDR3 reads CASSLMAGPAETQYF. CDR3 coding DNA: TGTGCCAGCAGCTTAATGGCTGGGCCCGCGGAGACCCAGTACTTC.

The chain links TRBV4-3 to TRBJ1-4; D is unclear. Germline-derived CDR1 and CDR2 are LGHNA and YSLEER. Trimming took off 4 bases at V and 4 bases at J, with 10 bases between the two ends. This CDR3 is built from 14 residues. The CDR3 here is CASSLDTDNEKLFF. Written as DNA, the CDR3 is TGCGCCAGCAGCCTAGACACTGATAATGAAAAACTGTTTTTT.

A few counts support this clone. The V and J genes are TRBV5-4 and TRBJ2-1; 7 bases agree with TRBD1. The CDR3 contains 14 residues. The V and J ends lost 1 base and 7 bases, in that order; junction bases with no gene match: 5. Germline CDR1 SGHNT, CDR2 YYREEE (reference sequence). This CDR3 reads CASSLTGVRNEQFF. DNA of the CDR3: TGTGCCAGCAGCTTGACAGGGGTTCGGAATGAGCAGTTCTTC.

The J gene is TRBJ1-2, the V gene TRBV15; 7 bases agree with TRBD1. V lost 1 base to trimming and J lost 1 base; unmatched junction nucleotides: 12. The CDR3 has 18 residues. CDR1 LNHNV and CDR2 YYDKDF come from the germline V gene (reference sequence). The CDR3 bases are TGTGCCACCAGCAGAGTTTATGAACAGGGGAACAATAACTATGGCTACACCTTC. This sequence encodes CATSRVYEQGNNNYGYTF.

V is TRBV19 and J is TRBJ2-3; 11 bases map to TRBD2. The CDR3 sequence is 16 residues long. V lost 4 bases and J lost 3; bases outside the gene matches: 6. Germline values: CDR1 LNHDA, CDR2 SQIVND (reference sequence). The DNA of the CDR3 is TGTGCCAGTAGTACCCTAGCGGGGGGTTGGACAGATACGCAGTATTTT. Translation: CASSTLAGGWTDTQYF.

This rearrangement joins TRBV7-8 to TRBJ1-5, with 8 positions matching TRBD1. The CDR3 totals 15 residues. Germline CDR1 reads SGHVS; CDR2 reads FQNEAQ. V trimming: 5 bases; J trimming: 4 bases; junction bases outside the gene matches: 7. CDR3 sequence: CASSPQGALNQPQHF. The CDR3 DNA sequence: TGTGCCAGCAGCCCTCAGGGGGCGCTTAATCAGCCCCAGCATTTT.

There are a few counts of this clone. The V call is TRBV7-2, the J call TRBJ2-2, with TRBD2 as a possible D gene (5 bases). The germline V gene has CDR1 SGHTA and CDR2 FQGNSA. Trimming removed 0 bases at V and 4 bases at J, with 9 bases between. The CDR3 covers 15 residues. CDR3 region: CASSLAAGPTGELFF. The DNA of the CDR3 is TGTGCCAGCAGCTTAGCCGCGGGCCCCACCGGGGAGCTGTTTTTT.

V and J are TRBV5-1 and TRBJ1-1, with 10 bases lining up with TRBD1. Germline-derived CDR1 and CDR2 are SGHRS and YFSETQ. The V and J ends lost 4 bases and 7 bases, in that order; junction bases with no gene match: 4. The CDR3 length is 13 residues. The CDR3 protein is CASSTRTGGEAFF. The CDR3 bases are TGCGCCAGCAGCACACGGACAGGGGGTGAAGCTTTCTTT.

The rearrangement joins TRBV7-9 to TRBJ1-6; possibly TRBD1 for D (5 bases). The CDR3 totals 15 residues. Trimming took off 5 bases at V and 5 bases at J, with 13 bases between the two ends. In germline, CDR1 is SEHNR, CDR2 FQNEAQ (reference sequence). CDR3 coding DNA: TGTGCCAGCAGCGAGCGGGGGGATGATAATTCACCCCTCCACTTT. It codes for CASSERGDDNSPLHF.

This clone was found a few times. The genes are TRBV5-4 and TRBJ2-3, with a tentative D call TRBD2 (6 bases). The germline V gene has CDR1 SGHNT and CDR2 YYREEE (reference sequence). The V and J ends lost 0 bases and 3 bases respectively, with 17 bases between them. The CDR3 length is 17 residues. The CDR3 region is CASSLDPRGSGTDTQYF. CDR3 sequence (DNA): TGTGCCAGCAGCTTGGATCCTCGGGGGAGCGGTACAGATACGCAGTATTTT.